Following are 21 T cell receptor beta chains from one sample sequenced in a study of cytomegalovirus exposure and HLA in healthy donors. It was with 60 Vbeta and 13 Jbeta primers that the PCR ran. Sequenced by immunoSEQ multiplex PCR; TCRdb stores in-frame clones only, minus some. Its table lists some 84,000 clones. The sample was PBMCs. The receptors here all came from a man in his forties or fifties in good health and CMV-seronegative.

CDR3 amino acids: CASSGRGQGFSEAFF. The CDR3 DNA is TGTGCCAGCAGCGGGAGGGGACAGGGATTTTCTGAAGCTTTCTTT. The rearrangement uses TRBV5-6 and TRBJ1-1; TRBD1 agrees at 9 bases. Losses at the gene ends were 4 bases for V and 6 bases for J; bases not matched to a gene: 10. CDR1 SGHDT and CDR2 YYEEEE come from the germline V gene. This CDR3 has 15 amino acids.

The chain links TRBV11-2 to TRBJ1-1, with D tentatively TRBD1 (6 bases). CDR3 size: 18 residues. The V gene lost 5 bases and the J gene lost 0 bases, with 22 bases spanning the gap. Germline V gene sequence: CDR1 SGHAT, CDR2 FQNNGV. The DNA of the CDR3 is TGTGCCAGCAGCCGTCGCCCTACAGGGTTTCGTTTGAACACTGAAGCTTTCTTT. The encoded protein is CASSRRPTGFRLNTEAFF.

The rearrangement joins TRBV9 to TRBJ2-3; TRBD1 agrees at 7 bases. The CDR3 contains 16 residues. The V segment lost 0 bases and the J segment 2 bases; nucleotides outside the gene matches: 6. Germline CDR1 is SGDLS and CDR2 is YYNGEE. The CDR3 region is CASSVVGGQSTDTQYF. For the CDR3, the DNA is TGTGCCAGCAGCGTAGTTGGGGGACAGTCCACAGATACGCAGTATTTT.

V and J are TRBV30 and TRBJ1-1, with TRBD1 matching 8 bases. Germline loops: CDR1 GTSNPN, CDR2 SVGIG (reference sequence). The junction had 5 bases not matched to a gene; V was cut back by 5 bases and J by 3 bases. This CDR3 has 13 residues. CDR3 DNA sequence: TGTGCCTGGGACGGGGACAGGCACACTGAAGCTTTCTTT. It encodes CAWDGDRHTEAFF.

V gene TRBV5-4 combines with J gene TRBJ2-7; TRBD1 matches at 12 bases. This CDR3 contains 16 residues. V shed 2 bases and J 2 bases; nucleotides not matched to a gene: 5. Germline loops: CDR1 SGHNT, CDR2 YYREEE (reference sequence). CDR3 DNA: TGTGCCAGCAGCTTCCCGGGACAGGGGGCCGCCTACGAGCAGTACTTC. It encodes CASSFPGQGAAYEQYF.

This chain joins TRBV6-4 and TRBJ2-6; D is unresolved. This CDR3 has 15 residues. Trimming cost V 6 bases and J 0 bases, with 9 bases left between them. Germline values: CDR1 MRHNA, CDR2 SNTAGT. The CDR3 reads CASREEDSGANVLTF. Written as DNA, the CDR3 is TGTGCCAGCAGGGAAGAGGACTCTGGGGCCAACGTCCTGACTTTC.

The chain has TRBV19 and TRBJ1-4; 12 nucleotides agree with TRBD1. Germline-derived CDR1 and CDR2 are LNHDA and SQIVND (reference sequence). The CDR3 extends over 17 amino acids. The V segment lost 7 bases and the J segment 8 bases; nucleotides outside the gene matches: 14. CDR3 nucleotides: TGTGCCAGTAACGATGGGACAGGGGGCCCTACTGGGGAAAAACTGTTTTTT. Protein sequence: CASNDGTGGPTGEKLFF. Supplemented by reference TRBV19 and TRBJ1-4, the full variable domain reads DGGITQSPKYLFRKEGQNVTLSCEQNLNHDAMYWYRQDPGQGLRLIYYSQIVNDFQKGDIAEGYSVSREKKESFPLTVTSAQKNPTAFYLCASNDGTGGPTGEKLFFGSGTQLSVL.

V gene TRBV29-1 combines with J gene TRBJ2-3; D gene unclear. The CDR3 totals 14 residues. CDR1 is SQVTM and CDR2 is ANQGSEA in the germline V gene. The V gene lost 1 base and the J gene lost 0 bases, with 8 bases spanning the gap. The CDR3 region has the DNA TGCAGCGTTGAAGGTGTTACTAGCACAGATACGCAGTATTTT. Amino acid sequence: CSVEGVTSTDTQYF.

The chain employs TRBV4-3 and TRBJ2-2; D uncertain. CDR1 and CDR2 (germline): LGHNA, YSLEER. This CDR3 region has 15 residues. Trimming stripped 0 bases from V and 4 bases from J, with 9 bases between. CDR3 nucleotides: TGCGCCAGCAGCCAAGATCTTACTATCACCGGGGAGCTGTTTTTT. It yields the protein CASSQDLTITGELFF.

This chain uses TRBV6-5 with TRBJ1-3; D unclear. The CDR3 runs to 16 residues. Trimming stripped 2 bases from V and 0 bases from J, with 11 bases between. Germline V gene sequence: CDR1 MNHEY, CDR2 SVGAGI. CDR3 residues: CASSYNGPDSGNTIYF. CDR3 coding DNA: TGTGCCAGCAGTTACAATGGTCCAGACTCTGGAAACACCATATATTTT.

The chain recombines TRBV7-9 with TRBJ2-1; TRBD2 matches 8 bases. This CDR3 is 17 amino acids long. Looked up from germline, CDR1 is SEHNR and CDR2 is FQNEAQ (reference sequence). With 3 bases clipped from V and 0 bases from J, the junction kept 7 bases outside the gene matches. The CDR3 bases are TGTGCCAGCAGCTTCCCCCAGCGGGGGAGCTCCTACAATGAGCAGTTCTTC. It encodes CASSFPQRGSSYNEQFF.

This chain links TRBV10-3 with TRBJ2-1; D ambiguous. Germline V lookup: CDR1 ENHRY, CDR2 SYGVKD. V was trimmed by 1 base and J by 10 bases, leaving 23 bases between them. This CDR3 has 17 amino acids. The CDR3 reads CAISEFGVYKRTEEQFF. The CDR3 DNA reads TGTGCCATCAGTGAGTTTGGCGTCTACAAGCGAACGGAGGAGCAGTTCTTC.

The chain combines TRBV5-1 with TRBJ2-2, with 9 bases that match TRBD1. The CDR3 is made up of 15 amino acids. The J segment lost 5 bases and the V segment lost 2 bases, leaving 4 bases of the junction unmatched. Germline CDR1 SGHRS, CDR2 YFSETQ. CDR3 sequence reads: CASSLQGAGTGELFF. The CDR3 coding sequence is TGCGCCAGCAGCTTACAGGGGGCCGGGACCGGGGAGCTGTTTTTT.

This chain links TRBV11-3 with TRBJ2-1; D might be TRBD2 (7 bases). This CDR3 has 14 residues. Germline V gene data show CDR1 as SGHNT and CDR2 as YENEEA. Trimming removed 5 bases at V and 10 bases at J, with 18 bases between. The DNA of the CDR3 is TGTGCCAGCAGCCCCGAGGGGGGGTGGGAGGAGCAGTTCTTC. Translation gives CASSPEGGWEEQFF.

The J gene is TRBJ1-1, the V gene TRBV5-1, with TRBD1 as a possible D gene (5 bases). There are 17 residues in the CDR3. Deletions cut 4 bases from V and 0 bases from J, with 19 bases between. CDR1 SGHRS and CDR2 YFSETQ come from the germline V gene. CDR3 loop: CASSRSDVSRVNTEAFF. The CDR3 coding sequence is TGCGCCAGCAGCCGGTCAGATGTTAGCAGGGTGAACACTGAAGCTTTCTTT.

The V and J genes are TRBV21-1 and TRBJ1-1; the listed D gene, TRBD1, was not tested against the DNA. TRBV21-1 is marked as a pseudogene. The CDR3 length is 16 residues. CDR3 nucleotides: TGTGCCAGCAGCAAACCTCGACAGGGGGTGAACACTGAAGCTTTCTTT. Protein sequence: CASSKPRQGVNTEAFF.

This chain joins TRBV28 and TRBJ1-5; TRBD1 matches at 7 bases. The CDR3 spans 14 residues. The J segment lost 6 bases and the V segment lost 8 bases, leaving 10 bases of the junction unmatched. In germline, CDR1 is MDHEN, CDR2 SYDVKM. CDR3 in DNA: TGTGCCAGCTGGGGCAGGGGGGAAGCTCAGCCCCAGCATTTT. This gives the protein CASWGRGEAQPQHF.

The chain carries TRBV7-9 and TRBJ2-7; 7 bases fit TRBD1. Germline trimming cut 6 bases from V and 2 bases from J; bases unmatched to any gene: 10. The CDR3 runs 15 residues. Germline CDR1 and CDR2: SEHNR and FQNEAQ (reference sequence). The DNA of the CDR3 is TGTGCCAGCAGTTTTGGACAGGCCGCCGCCTACGAGCAGTACTTC. Amino acids: CASSFGQAAAYEQYF.

The chain employs TRBV10-3 and TRBJ2-7, with a weak D call TRBD1 (5 bases). CDR1 ENHRY and CDR2 SYGVKD come from the germline V gene. V lost 6 bases and J 0 bases, leaving 9 bases between the germline ends. The length of the CDR3 is 13 residues. The CDR3 loop is CAIRRGSSYEQYF. CDR3 nucleotides: TGTGCCATCAGAAGGGGATCCTCCTACGAGCAGTACTTC.

The DNA of the CDR3 is TGTGCCAGCAGCCCCAAGCTACGAGCGGGGGGCAGCACAGATACGCAGTATTTT. Translated, it gives CASSPKLRAGGSTDTQYF. The chain is built from TRBV27 and TRBJ2-3, with 9 positions matching TRBD2. Germline V gene data show CDR1 as MNHEY and CDR2 as SMNVEV (reference sequence). The junction had 13 bases not matched to a gene; V was cut back by 6 bases and J by 0 bases. The CDR3 runs to 18 residues.

The V call is TRBV7-8, the J call TRBJ2-7, with TRBD1 matching over 9 bases. The CDR3 is 15 residues long. Germline V gives CDR1 SGHVS, CDR2 FQNEAQ. J was trimmed by 3 bases and V by 2 bases; bases with no gene match: 5. The CDR3 DNA reads as TGTGCCAGCAGCTTACACCGGGACAGGGTCTACGAGCAGTACTTC. This encodes CASSLHRDRVYEQYF. Combining the CDR3 with reference TRBV7-8 and TRBJ2-7 gives the whole variable domain GAGVSQSPRYKVAKRGQDVALRCDPISGHVSLFWYQQALGQGPEFLTYFQNEAQLDKSGLPSDRFFAERPEGSVSTLKIQRTQQEDSAVYLCASSLHRDRVYEQYFGPGTRLTVT.